This T cell receptor (beta chain) was recorded in a study of shared clonotypes between healthy human individuals. Study-wide points: Approximately 5.3% was the fraction of naive CD4 clonotypes found shared across four donors.

Investigators spread the genomic DNA of each subset evenly over several immunoSEQ plates. This table comes from immunoSEQ multiplex PCR, and its TCRdb copy is limited to in-frame clones, with some not included. The data show approximately 2.1 million clones, approximately 93% seen once. CDR3 length: 15 residues. V gave up 1 base and J gave up 4 bases; unmatched junction bases: 2. Germline CDR1 and CDR2: MDHEN and SYDVKM. In its sample, this clone was seen once. Its antigen is still unknown. The genes are TRBV28 and TRBJ2-3; TRBD1 matches 10 bases. Sample: naive CD4+ T cells from PBMCs. Subset indicated: CD45RA+ positively selected. The origin of this receptor is a man aged 18 to 35 in good health. Some clones in this sample may be carry-over from other donors' samples. The CDR3 region is CASSLYGQGADTQYF. The CDR3 DNA follows: TGTGCCAGCAGTTTATACGGACAGGGGGCAGATACGCAGTATTTT.